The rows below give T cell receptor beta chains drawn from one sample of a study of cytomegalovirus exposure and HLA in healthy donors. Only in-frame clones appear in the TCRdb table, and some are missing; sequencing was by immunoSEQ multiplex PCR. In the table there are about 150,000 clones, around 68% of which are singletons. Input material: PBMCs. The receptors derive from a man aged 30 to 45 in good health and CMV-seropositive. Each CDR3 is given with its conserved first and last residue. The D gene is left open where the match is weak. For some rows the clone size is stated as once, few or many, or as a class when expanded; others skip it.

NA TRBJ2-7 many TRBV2 TGTGCCAGCAGTGAAACTTGGGCCTCGGGGGAGCAGTACTTC CASSETWASGEQYF
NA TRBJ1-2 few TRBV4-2 TGTGCCAGCGCCCAGGGGCAGCTGGGGCTCTATGGCTACACCTTC CASAQGQLGLYGYTF
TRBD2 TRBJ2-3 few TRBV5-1 TGCGCCAGCAGCTTGTCGCTAGCGGGAGAGAGCACAGATACGCAGTATTTT CASSLSLAGESTDTQYF
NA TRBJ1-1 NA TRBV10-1 TGCGCCAGCCGGGGACCGGGAGGGGTGGCTTTCTTT CASRGPGGVAFF
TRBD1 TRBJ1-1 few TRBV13 TGTGCCAGCAGCCCAGGGACAGCGACTGAAGCTTTCTTT CASSPGTATEAFF
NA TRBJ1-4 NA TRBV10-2 TGCGCCAGCAGTGCCAGGGGAGCAACTAATGAAAAACTGTTTTTT CASSARGATNEKLFF
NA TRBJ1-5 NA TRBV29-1 TGCAGCGTTATACAGCATAGCAATCAGCCCCAGCATTTT CSVIQHSNQPQHF
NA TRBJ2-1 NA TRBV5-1 TGCGCCAGCAGCTTGGGTTTTAGCTTTTCGTTATACAATGAGCAGTTCTTC CASSLGFSFSLYNEQFF
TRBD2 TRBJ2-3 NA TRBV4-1 TGCGCCAGCAGCCAAGACGAAGGGGTAGCGGGAACAGATACGCAGTATTTT CASSQDEGVAGTDTQYF
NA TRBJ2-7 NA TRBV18 TGTGCCAGCTCACCACCGGTTCGGGGTGCGAGCTCCTACGAGCAGTACTTC CASSPPVRGASSYEQYF
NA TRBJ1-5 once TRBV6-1 TGTGCCAGCAGGCACCTCGGAGAAAATCAGCCCCAGCATTTT CASRHLGENQPQHF
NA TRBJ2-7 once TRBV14 TGTGCCAGCAGCCAAGATTTTAGGGGGCAGTACTTC CASSQDFRGQYF
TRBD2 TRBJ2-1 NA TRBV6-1 TGTGCCAGCATTGCGGGAGGGGTCAACAATGAGCAGTTCTTC CASIAGGVNNEQFF
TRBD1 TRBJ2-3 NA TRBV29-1 TGCAGCGTTGATCCCTTCGGACAGGGGGGAACAGATACGCAGTATTTT CSVDPFGQGGTDTQYF
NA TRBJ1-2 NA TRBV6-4 TGTGCCAGCAGTGCAGGGTCTAACTATGGCTACACCTTC CASSAGSNYGYTF
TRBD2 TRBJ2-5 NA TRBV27 TGTGCCAGCAGTTCAACTAGCGGAAACCAAGAGACCCAGTACTTC CASSSTSGNQETQYF
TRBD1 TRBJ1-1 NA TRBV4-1 TGCGCCAGCAGCCCCCCGGGGACAGCTGAAGCTTTCTTT CASSPPGTAEAFF
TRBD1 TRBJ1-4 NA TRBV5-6 TGTGCCAGCAGCGCCGGGACAGGAGGTGGAAAACTGTTTTTT CASSAGTGGGKLFF
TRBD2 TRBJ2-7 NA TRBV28 TGTGCCAGCAGTTTACTGACTAGCGGGAGGGAAGCCTACGAGCAGTACTTC CASSLLTSGREAYEQYF
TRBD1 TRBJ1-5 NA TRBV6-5 TGTGCCAGCAGCCGACAGGGCTGGCAGCCCCAGCATTTT CASSRQGWQPQHF
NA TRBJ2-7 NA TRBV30 TGTGCCTGGACCCCATCTAATTCTAGATACGAGCAGTACTTC CAWTPSNSRYEQYF
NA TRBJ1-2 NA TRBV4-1 TGCGCCAGCAGCCAAGGGGGGGCTAACTATGGCTACACCTTC CASSQGGANYGYTF
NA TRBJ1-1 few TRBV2 TGTGCCAGCAGTGAACTAAGGATGGGTAGAGGGCCTGAAGCTTTCTTT CASSELRMGRGPEAFF
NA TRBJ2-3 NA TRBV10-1 TGCGCCAGCAGTGGACAGGTAGCTAGCACAGATACGCAGTATTTT CASSGQVASTDTQYF
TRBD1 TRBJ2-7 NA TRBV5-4 TGTGCCAGCAGCGAACTAGGACAGGGGGCGCGTCACGAGCAGTACTTC CASSELGQGARHEQYF
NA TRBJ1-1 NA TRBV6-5 TGTGCCAGCAGTTACTCCAAGCTCCATCCGAACACTGAAGCTTTCTTT CASSYSKLHPNTEAFF
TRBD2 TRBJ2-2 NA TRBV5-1 TGCGCCAGCAGACCGGGGGGGGCGGGAGTCAACACCGGGGAGCTGTTTTTT CASRPGGAGVNTGELFF
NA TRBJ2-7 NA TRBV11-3 TGTGCCAGCAGCAGAAGGGACACCACCTACGAGCAGTACTTC CASSRRDTTYEQYF
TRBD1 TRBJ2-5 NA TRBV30 TGTGCCTTTGACAGGGGGCGAAGAGAGACCCAGTACTTC CAFDRGRRETQYF
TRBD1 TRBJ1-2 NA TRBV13 TGTGCCAGCACTATGGGGACAGGGGAGGGCGGCTACACCTTC CASTMGTGEGGYTF
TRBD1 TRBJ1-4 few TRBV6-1 TGTGCCAGCAGCGACAGGGGACTCAATGAAAAACTGTTTTTT CASSDRGLNEKLFF
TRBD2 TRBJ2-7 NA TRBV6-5 TGTGCCAGCACCAGGGAGACTAGCGGGGCTTACGAGCAGTACTTC CASTRETSGAYEQYF
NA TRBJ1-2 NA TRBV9 TGTGCCAGCGGGAGACCATCAGAAAACTATGGCTACACCTTC CASGRPSENYGYTF
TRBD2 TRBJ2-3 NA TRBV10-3 TGTGCCATCAGTGAGGGGCGGGAGGGCGGAGATACGCAGTATTTT CAISEGREGGDTQYF
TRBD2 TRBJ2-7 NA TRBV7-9 TGTGCCAGCAGCTTAAGGGGTACTAGCGGTTACGAGCAGTACTTC CASSLRGTSGYEQYF
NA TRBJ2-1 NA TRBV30 TGTGCCTGGAGTGTACGAGGTGAGCAGTTCTTC CAWSVRGEQFF
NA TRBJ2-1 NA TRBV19 TGTGCCAGCCGAAAAAGACTAGGAAATGAGCAGTTCTTC CASRKRLGNEQFF
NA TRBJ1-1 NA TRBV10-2 TGCGCCAGCGGTCTGAGTTATCCGATGAACACTGAAGCTTTCTTT CASGLSYPMNTEAFF
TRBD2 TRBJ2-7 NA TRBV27 TGTGCCAGCAGCTTAGCGGGAGTATGGTCCTACGAGCAGTACTTC CASSLAGVWSYEQYF
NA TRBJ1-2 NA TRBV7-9 TGTGCCAGCAGCCAAACAGAAACTTCTAACTATGGCTACACCTTC CASSQTETSNYGYTF
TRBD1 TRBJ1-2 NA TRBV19 TGTGCCAGTAGGGCGGACAGGGAGTTTGATGGCTACACCTTC CASRADREFDGYTF
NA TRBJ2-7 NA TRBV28 TGTGCCAGCAGTTTATCCTACGGACTGGAACAGTACTTC CASSLSYGLEQYF
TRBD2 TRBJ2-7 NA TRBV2 TGTGCCAGCAGTGAAGCGCTGAGCGGGAGGGCAAACGGCGAGCAGTACTTC CASSEALSGRANGEQYF
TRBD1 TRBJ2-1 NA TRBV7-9 TGTGTCTCAGGGACAGGGGTGTACAATGAGCAGTTCTTC CVSGTGVYNEQFF
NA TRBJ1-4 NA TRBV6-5 TGTGCCAGCAGTTACTCTACCGGAGATGGGTTCGAAAAACTGTTTTTT CASSYSTGDGFEKLFF
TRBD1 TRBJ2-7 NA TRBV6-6 TGTGCCAGCAGTTACGTGAGGACAGGGGCCTACGAGCAGTACTTC CASSYVRTGAYEQYF
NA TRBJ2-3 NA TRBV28 TGTGCCAGCACCTCGAGAGATACGCAGTATTTT CASTSRDTQYF
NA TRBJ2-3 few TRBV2 TGTGCCAGCGACTACTCCCGGGATACGCAGTATTTT CASDYSRDTQYF
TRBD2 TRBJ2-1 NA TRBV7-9 TGTGCCAGCAGCTTCCGGCGGGAGGGTACCTACAATGAGCAGTTCTTC CASSFRREGTYNEQFF
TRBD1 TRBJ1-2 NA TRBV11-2 TGTGCCAGCAGCCTAGACCGGGACAGTTATGGCTACACCTTC CASSLDRDSYGYTF
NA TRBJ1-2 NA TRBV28 TGTGCCAGCACCGATTTCGTCGCGGACTATGGCTACACCTTC CASTDFVADYGYTF
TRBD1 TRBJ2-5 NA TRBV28 TGTGCCAGCAGAGGTACCGAGACAGGGGCTCAAGAGACCCAGTACTTC CASRGTETGAQETQYF
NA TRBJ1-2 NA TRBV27 TGTGCCAGCAGTTTATTTCAAGGGGGTCGAGGCTACACCTTC CASSLFQGGRGYTF